The 27 T cell receptor beta chains in this list originate from one sample, sequenced in a study of OX40 agonist ivuxolimab in advanced cancers. Profiled with immunoSEQ multiplex PCR; TCRdb holds only in-frame clones, not every one. The data contain 65,000 to 100,000 clones, roughly 80% of them singletons. The input for sequencing was CD4+ or CD8+ T cells sorted from blood, taken in a trial of the OX40 agonist ivuxolimab. The receptors shown here come from an adult with an advanced solid tumor such as melanoma, head and neck, liver or kidney cancer.

This sequence joins TRBV6-5 and TRBJ2-3; no clear D. The V gene's germline CDR1 is MNHEY and CDR2 SVGAGI. V was trimmed by 2 bases and J by 1 base, leaving 7 bases between them. CDR3 size: 14 residues. CDR3 bases: TGTGCCAGCAGTTACAAACCAGGCACAGATACGCAGTATTTT. Translating gives CASSYKPGTDTQYF.

The rearrangement links TRBV4-1 to TRBJ2-1, with D unresolved. Germline V CDR1 and CDR2: MGHRA, YSYEKL. The length of the CDR3 is 17 residues. V was cut by 2 bases and J by 0 bases, with 14 bases left in between. In nucleotides, the CDR3 is TGCGCCAGCAGCCAAACTGACATGGGTTTCTCCTACAATGAGCAGTTCTTC. Protein sequence: CASSQTDMGFSYNEQFF.

V usage is TRBV2 and J usage is TRBJ2-5; D is unresolved. Per germline, CDR1 SNHLY and CDR2 FYNNEI. This CDR3 has 15 amino acids. Trimming cost V 3 bases and J 1 base, with 12 bases left between them. The CDR3 coding sequence is TGTGCCAGCAGTGAGGGCCGCTTCCCCCAAGAGACCCAGTACTTC. As protein: CASSEGRFPQETQYF.

The chain is built from TRBV4-2 and TRBJ2-7, with D possibly matching TRBD1 (5 bases). CDR3 length: 13 residues. Germline values: CDR1 LGHNA, CDR2 YNFKEQ. Trimming cost V 0 bases and J 9 bases, with 12 bases left between them. This CDR3 reads CASSQEKETAQYF. DNA of the CDR3: TGTGCCAGCAGCCAAGAAAAGGAGACAGCGCAGTACTTC.

The rearrangement links TRBV28 to TRBJ1-5; D is unclear. Trimming cost V 3 bases and J 4 bases, with 13 bases left between them. This CDR3 comprises 15 residues. Germline V gene sequence: CDR1 MDHEN, CDR2 SYDVKM. The CDR3 bases are TGTGCCAGCAGTTTTGGCCCCCGGCGGAATCAGCCCCAGCATTTT. Translating it yields CASSFGPRRNQPQHF. Drawing the rest from reference TRBV28 and TRBJ1-5, the complete variable domain is DVKVTQSSRYLVKRTGEKVFLECVQDMDHENMFWYRQDPGLGLRLIYFSYDVKMKEKGDIPEGYSVSREKKERFSLILESASTNQTSMYLCASSFGPRRNQPQHFGDGTRLSIL.

The genes are TRBV5-4 and TRBJ1-6; the D gene is possibly TRBD1 (5 bases). V was cut by 4 bases and J by 10 bases, with 15 bases left in between. The CDR3 covers 14 residues. Germline V gene lookup returns CDR1 SGHNT and CDR2 YYREEE (reference sequence). The DNA of the CDR3 is TGTGCCAGCAGCATGGGGGGAAGTGGATCACCCCTCCACTTT. This encodes CASSMGGSGSPLHF. The entire variable domain, with the rest obtained from reference TRBV5-4 and TRBJ1-6, is as follows: ETGVTQSPTHLIKTRGQQVTLRCSSQSGHNTVSWYQQALGQGPQFIFQYYREEENGRGNFPPRFSGLQFPNYSSELNVNALELDDSALYLCASSMGGSGSPLHFGNGTRLTVT.

The rearrangement uses TRBV27 and TRBJ2-7, with 9 bases that match TRBD1. CDR1 is MNHEY and CDR2 is SMNVEV in the germline V gene (reference sequence). This CDR3 spans 14 amino acids. V lost 6 bases and J lost 3; bases outside the gene matches: 6. CDR3 protein: CASRGQGKGYEQYF. Here the CDR3 DNA reads TGTGCCAGCAGGGGACAGGGAAAGGGCTACGAGCAGTACTTC.

The table lists this clone with a few counts. The rearrangement joins TRBV19 to TRBJ1-5; a possible D gene is TRBD1 (6 bases). The CDR3 loop spans 16 amino acids. Trimming removed 0 bases at V and 6 bases at J, with 15 bases between. Germline CDR1 reads LNHDA; CDR2 reads SQIVND (reference sequence). The CDR3 reads CASSIEGGRPGQPQHF. The DNA of the CDR3 is TGTGCCAGTAGTATAGAAGGGGGGCGCCCAGGTCAGCCCCAGCATTTT. The full variable domain, in which reference TRBV19 and TRBJ1-5 provide the parts outside the CDR3, is DGGITQSPKYLFRKEGQNVTLSCEQNLNHDAMYWYRQDPGQGLRLIYYSQIVNDFQKGDIAEGYSVSREKKESFPLTVTSAQKNPTAFYLCASSIEGGRPGQPQHFGDGTRLSIL.

In this sample, this clone turned up once. The rearrangement links TRBV28 to TRBJ2-5; D uncertain. The V and J ends lost 3 bases and 5 bases respectively, with 7 bases between them. Per the germline V gene, CDR1 is MDHEN and CDR2 is SYDVKM. This CDR3 has 12 amino acids. In nucleotides, the CDR3 is TGTGCCAGCAGTTTGATACAGGAGACCCAGTACTTC. Its protein is CASSLIQETQYF.

The V gene is TRBV7-9, the J gene TRBJ1-4; D is ambiguous. Trimming took 5 bases from V and 5 from J, leaving 9 bases between them. Germline V gives CDR1 SEHNR, CDR2 FQNEAQ (reference sequence). This CDR3 has 13 residues. As DNA, the CDR3 is TGTGCCAGCAGCCCTGCCATGAATGAAAAACTGTTTTTT. This encodes CASSPAMNEKLFF.

The rearrangement joins TRBV7-9 to TRBJ2-1, with D unclear. Trimming took 3 bases from V and 6 from J, leaving 0 bases between them. The CDR3 length is 10 residues. Per the germline V gene, CDR1 is SEHNR and CDR2 is FQNEAQ (reference sequence). The CDR3 protein is CASSFNEQFF. In DNA form, the CDR3 reads TGTGCCAGCAGCTTCAATGAGCAGTTCTTC.

This chain joins TRBV27 and TRBJ1-1; D remains ambiguous. The length of the CDR3 is 16 residues. V lost 4 bases and J lost 3, with 18 bases in between. Germline CDR1 MNHEY, CDR2 SMNVEV (reference sequence). The chain's CDR3 is CASSYSEAGFYTEAFF. The CDR3 region has the DNA TGTGCCAGCAGTTATTCGGAGGCGGGCTTTTACACTGAAGCTTTCTTT.

The chain combines TRBV13 with TRBJ2-1; 11 nucleotides agree with TRBD2. The CDR3 is made up of 21 amino acids. Germline V gives CDR1 PRHDT, CDR2 FYEKMQ (reference sequence). The V gene end was trimmed by 5 bases and the J gene end by 4 bases; junction bases not matched to a gene: 22. CDR3 sequence: CASSQIIDREGLAGTYNEQFF. CDR3 in DNA: TGTGCCAGCAGCCAAATCATCGACAGGGAAGGACTAGCGGGCACTTACAATGAGCAGTTCTTC.

Only one count was recorded for this clone. The gene calls are TRBV19 and TRBJ2-7; D might be TRBD1 (5 bases). The ends were cut back, 3 bases at V and 3 bases at J, with 12 bases in the middle. This CDR3 comprises 14 residues. Looked up from germline, CDR1 is LNHDA and CDR2 is SQIVND (reference sequence). Here the CDR3 DNA reads TGTGCCAGTAGTATGTTAGGCAGGGACTACGAGCAGTACTTC. Translated: CASSMLGRDYEQYF. The complete variable domain, with remaining parts taken from reference TRBV19 and TRBJ2-7, reads DGGITQSPKYLFRKEGQNVTLSCEQNLNHDAMYWYRQDPGQGLRLIYYSQIVNDFQKGDIAEGYSVSREKKESFPLTVTSAQKNPTAFYLCASSMLGRDYEQYFGPGTRLTVT.

Only a few counts were recorded for this clone. In DNA form, the CDR3 reads TGTGCCAGCAGTGAGCGAGCGGGAGGAAGCACAGATACGCAGTATTTT. Translating gives CASSERAGGSTDTQYF. The chain has TRBV6-4 and TRBJ2-3, with 9 bases lining up with TRBD2. V dropped 3 bases and J dropped 0; count of bases not matched to a gene: 4. The length of the CDR3 is 16 residues. Germline values: CDR1 MRHNA, CDR2 SNTAGT.

The chain carries TRBV2 and TRBJ1-1; 7 bases fit TRBD1. This CDR3 has 15 residues. From germline, CDR1 is SNHLY and CDR2 FYNNEI. V was pared by 8 bases and J by 4 bases, with 13 bases of the junction left unmatched. The CDR3 here is CASGSSRQGTTEAFF. In DNA form, the CDR3 reads TGTGCCAGCGGATCCAGCAGACAGGGTACCACTGAAGCTTTCTTT.

The chain joins TRBV27 to TRBJ2-1; 12 bases match TRBD2. This CDR3 spans 16 amino acids. Trimming removed 7 bases from V and 6 bases from J; junction bases left unmatched: 10. Per germline, CDR1 MNHEY and CDR2 SMNVEV (reference sequence). The CDR3 protein is CASTRLAGVSGNEQFF. The CDR3 region has the DNA TGTGCCAGCACCCGACTAGCGGGAGTTTCAGGCAATGAGCAGTTCTTC.

The chain carries TRBV30 and TRBJ1-3; possible D gene TRBD1, 5 bases. CDR3 length: 15 residues. V lost 2 bases to trimming and J lost 0 bases, with 11 bases between them. The germline V gene encodes CDR1 GTSNPN and CDR2 SVGIG (reference sequence). CDR3 region: CAWSPGPVSGNTIYF. The CDR3 nucleotides read TGTGCCTGGAGTCCGGGGCCGGTCTCTGGAAACACCATATATTTT.

The chain is built from TRBV6-5 and TRBJ1-5; D ambiguous. From germline, CDR1 is MNHEY and CDR2 SVGAGI. With 2 bases removed from V and 3 bases from J, the gap between germline ends came to 14 bases. This CDR3 region has 16 residues. CDR3: CASSYTARGPNQPQHF. The CDR3 bases are TGTGCCAGCAGTTACACGGCCCGCGGACCCAATCAGCCCCAGCATTTT.

As to this clone: The same CDR3 arises from other DNA sequences in this sample as well. The rearrangement uses TRBV11-3 and TRBJ2-2; D might be TRBD1 (5 bases). The CDR3 covers 18 residues. From germline, CDR1 is SGHNT and CDR2 YENEEA. Deletions cut 1 base from V and 5 bases from J, with 20 bases between. DNA of the CDR3: TGTGCCAGCAGCTTAGGAATCCAACAGGCCGAGGATACCGGGGAGCTGTTTTTT. This sequence encodes CASSLGIQQAEDTGELFF.

The CDR3 here is CASSPPGVAGGSYEQYF. The DNA for the CDR3 is TGTGCCAGCTCACCACCGGGGGTAGCGGGAGGATCCTACGAGCAGTACTTC. The V call is TRBV18, the J call TRBJ2-7; 10 nucleotides align to TRBD2. This CDR3 spans 17 amino acids. V dropped 0 bases and J dropped 1; count of bases not matched to a gene: 6. Germline V CDR1 and CDR2: KGHSH, LQKENI. Based on the CDR3 plus reference TRBV18 and TRBJ2-7, the full variable domain is NAGVMQNPRHLVRRRGQEARLRCSPMKGHSHVYWYRQLPEEGLKFMVYLQKENIIDESGMPKERFSAEFPKEGPSILRIQQVVRGDSAAYFCASSPPGVAGGSYEQYFGPGTRLTVT.

This clone came up once. V and J are TRBV19 and TRBJ2-5, with 8 bases identical to TRBD1. This CDR3 is 16 amino acids long. In germline, CDR1 is LNHDA, CDR2 SQIVND (reference sequence). The V segment lost 5 bases and the J segment 2 bases; nucleotides outside the gene matches: 10. The CDR3 DNA reads TGTGCCAGTAGTGGCCTAAGGACAGGGACGCAAGAGACCCAGTACTTC. Protein product: CASSGLRTGTQETQYF.

This clone has ten or more counts. The chain uses TRBV18 and TRBJ2-2, with 10 bases aligning to TRBD1. Trimming cost V 2 bases and J 4 bases; bases outside gene matches: 4. The CDR3 spans 16 residues. The germline V gene encodes CDR1 KGHSH and CDR2 LQKENI. CDR3 in DNA: TGTGCCAGCTCACCAGTCGGACAGGGGGGCACCGGGGAGCTGTTTTTT. This gives the protein CASSPVGQGGTGELFF.

The rearrangement links TRBV19 to TRBJ1-2; D remains ambiguous. Trimming cost V 6 bases and J 8 bases, with 22 bases left between them. This CDR3 has 15 amino acids. Germline V gives CDR1 LNHDA, CDR2 SQIVND (reference sequence). CDR3 nucleotides: TGTGCCAGTAGACCTATAGAGGGAGCCCTTTGGGGCTACACCTTC. Its protein product is CASRPIEGALWGYTF.

This chain links TRBV7-7 with TRBJ2-5; D call uncertain. Looked up from germline, CDR1 is SSHAT and CDR2 is FNYEAQ (reference sequence). This CDR3 has 16 residues. Trimming left V 0 bases short and J 5 bases short, with 16 bases between. The CDR3 loop reads CASSLAADGGRETQYF. As DNA, the CDR3 is TGTGCCAGCAGCTTAGCGGCAGACGGCGGTAGGGAGACCCAGTACTTC.

This chain connects TRBV7-9 to TRBJ2-7, with 7 nucleotides matching TRBD1. CDR1 and CDR2 (germline): SEHNR, FQNEAQ (reference sequence). The CDR3 extends over 15 amino acids. J gave up 2 bases and V 2 bases, and 6 bases lay outside the gene matches. In nucleotides, the CDR3 is TGTGCCAGCAGCTTAATGGCTGGGACAGCCTACGAGCAGTACTTC. Translating gives CASSLMAGTAYEQYF.

This chain links TRBV19 with TRBJ2-3; TRBD1 aligns across 7 bases. The CDR3 loop spans 13 amino acids. Germline V gives CDR1 LNHDA, CDR2 SQIVND (reference sequence). With 10 bases clipped from V and 3 bases from J, the junction kept 7 bases outside the gene matches. Here the CDR3 DNA reads TGTGCCACAGGGGGTAGGTTGACAGATACGCAGTATTTT. Translation: CATGGRLTDTQYF.